The 21 T cell receptor beta chains presented below share a single source sample, sequenced in a study of blood T cell repertoires in COVID-19. TCRdb's copy holds only in-frame clones and misses some; the assay was immunoSEQ multiplex PCR. Of some 220,000 clones listed, about 82% are singletons. The sample was peripheral blood. These receptors were collected from a woman aged 55-69 years with active or convalescent COVID-19.

This clone was counted only a few times. The chain has TRBV5-5 and TRBJ1-1, with D possibly being TRBD1 (5 bases). The V gene's germline CDR1 is SGHKS and CDR2 YYEKEE (reference sequence). Trimming took off 1 base at V and 1 base at J, with 11 bases between the two ends. The CDR3 is 15 residues long. CDR3 sequence (DNA): TGTGCCAGCAGCTTGATCTGGGGGGAGAACACTGAAGCTTTCTTT. This gives the protein CASSLIWGENTEAFF.

The J gene is TRBJ1-4, the V gene TRBV6-6, with TRBD1 identical over 7 bases. J was trimmed by 6 bases and V by 2 bases; bases with no gene match: 0. The CDR3 covers 13 residues. Germline V gene sequence: CDR1 MNHNY, CDR2 SVGAGI (reference sequence). In DNA form, the CDR3 reads TGTGCCAGCAGTTACAGGGGGCATGAAAAACTGTTTTTT. Protein product: CASSYRGHEKLFF.

J is TRBJ2-1 and V is TRBV29-1, with 11 bases aligning to TRBD2. The CDR3 spans 15 residues. The ends lost 6 bases at V and 6 bases at J; junction bases unmatched: 10. Per the germline V gene, CDR1 is SQVTM and CDR2 is ANQGSEA. CDR3 sequence: CSVTNSGGAGNEQFF. The CDR3 nucleotides are TGCAGCGTGACGAATAGCGGGGGGGCCGGCAATGAGCAGTTCTTC.

This chain links TRBV19 with TRBJ1-5, with TRBD1 matching 9 bases. Germline-derived CDR1 and CDR2 are LNHDA and SQIVND (reference sequence). V trimming: 6 bases; J trimming: 8 bases; junction bases outside the gene matches: 11. The CDR3 consists of 15 residues. Here the CDR3 reads CASSRDRGTREPQHF. Here the CDR3 DNA reads TGTGCCAGTAGCCGCGACAGGGGGACCCGAGAGCCCCAGCATTTT.

The CDR3 region has the DNA TGTGCCAGCAGAACAAACTATGGCTACACCTTC. Translating it yields CASRTNYGYTF. J is TRBJ1-2 and V is TRBV28; no clear D. This CDR3 spans 11 amino acids. With 6 bases removed from V and 2 bases from J, the gap between germline ends came to 4 bases. Germline V gene sequence: CDR1 MDHEN, CDR2 SYDVKM.

This clone was seen just once. V is TRBV4-1 and J is TRBJ1-2, with 8 bases matching TRBD1. CDR3 size: 14 residues. V trimming: 1 base; J trimming: 8 bases; junction bases outside the gene matches: 6. Germline assignment: CDR1 MGHRA and CDR2 YSYEKL. CDR3 sequence (DNA): TGCGCCAGCAGCCAAGGGGGACAGGCGAGAGGCTACACCTTC. Residues: CASSQGGQARGYTF.

A note on this clone: A junction boundary mismatches the germline segment, possibly from a read error. The J gene is TRBJ2-3, the V gene TRBV7-7; 7 bases line up with TRBD1. The germline CDR1 and CDR2 sequences are SSHAT and FNYEAQ (reference sequence). The CDR3 loop spans 16 amino acids. For the CDR3, the DNA is TGTGCTAGCAGCCACCGGACAGGTTTCCAAGAAGATACGCAGTATTTT. Translating it yields CASSHRTGFQEDTQYF.

This rearrangement joins TRBV30 to TRBJ1-2; no clear D gene. This CDR3 region has 11 residues. V lost 2 bases to trimming and J lost 8 bases, with 9 bases between them. Germline CDR1 and CDR2: GTSNPN and SVGIG (reference sequence). The CDR3 here is CAWSWGGGYTF. CDR3 in DNA: TGTGCCTGGAGTTGGGGAGGCGGCTACACCTTC.

This clone was counted once. This chain joins TRBV7-2 and TRBJ2-2, with 11 bases that match TRBD2. CDR1 is SGHTA and CDR2 is FQGNSA in the germline V gene. The CDR3 spans 16 residues. Losses at the gene ends were 5 bases for V and 6 bases for J; bases not matched to a gene: 8. The CDR3 reads CASSLDLAGGPGELFF. CDR3 coding DNA: TGTGCCAGCAGCCTAGACCTAGCGGGGGGCCCCGGGGAGCTGTTTTTT.

The chain uses TRBV30 and TRBJ1-6; D gene uncertain. The CDR3 has 13 amino acids. The V gene's germline CDR1 is GTSNPN and CDR2 SVGIG (reference sequence). Deletions cut 1 base from V and 10 bases from J, with 11 bases between. This CDR3 reads CAWSGEGRSPLHF. The CDR3 DNA follows: TGTGCCTGGAGTGGAGAGGGTAGATCACCCCTCCACTTT. The whole variable domain, filled in from reference TRBV30 and TRBJ1-6, reads SQTIHQWPATLVQPVGSPLSLECTVEGTSNPNLYWYRQAAGRGLQLLFYSVGIGQISSEVPQNLSASRPQDRQFILSSKKLLLSDSGFYLCAWSGEGRSPLHFGNGTRLTVT.

A remark on this clone: At the DNA level, this CDR3 is encoded by other sequences in the same sample as well. This CDR3 reads CATSRDGRETQYF. In DNA, the CDR3 is TGTGCCACCAGCAGAGACGGGAGGGAGACCCAGTACTTC. This chain connects TRBV15 to TRBJ2-5, with 7 bases identical to TRBD2. V shed 0 bases and J 5 bases; nucleotides not matched to a gene: 0. This CDR3 has 13 residues. Germline-derived CDR1 and CDR2 are LNHNV and YYDKDF (reference sequence).

The V gene is TRBV19, the J gene TRBJ1-4; possibly TRBD1 for D (6 bases). CDR3 size: 14 residues. Trimming removed 6 bases from V and 8 bases from J, with 16 bases in between. Germline lookup yields CDR1 LNHDA and CDR2 SQIVND (reference sequence). The chain's CDR3 is CASRENREREKLFF. CDR3 in DNA: TGTGCCAGTAGAGAAAACAGGGAGAGGGAAAAACTGTTTTTT.

The chain joins TRBV4-2 to TRBJ2-3; possible D gene TRBD2, 5 bases. CDR1 is LGHNA, CDR2 YNFKEQ, per germline. V dropped 0 bases and J dropped 4 bases, with 17 bases sitting between them. The CDR3 loop spans 17 amino acids. The CDR3 protein is CASSQDWLATNPDTQYF. For the CDR3, the DNA is TGTGCCAGCAGCCAAGATTGGCTAGCAACTAACCCAGATACGCAGTATTTT.

The chain uses TRBV20-1 and TRBJ2-3, with a tentative D call TRBD1 (6 bases). V lost 3 bases and J lost 0, with 13 bases in between. The germline CDR1 and CDR2 sequences are DFQATT and SNEGSKA (reference sequence). CDR3 length: 15 amino acids. The CDR3 region is CSASKQGTSTDTQYF. The DNA for the CDR3 is TGCAGTGCTAGTAAACAGGGTACTAGCACAGATACGCAGTATTTT.

V and J are TRBV6-4 and TRBJ2-7, with 8 bases fitting TRBD2. CDR3 length: 13 residues. CDR1 and CDR2 (germline): MRHNA, SNTAGT. V lost 0 bases to trimming and J lost 10 bases; unmatched junction nucleotides: 5. The DNA for the CDR3 is TGTGCCAGCAGTGACTCTCGGACTAGCCATCAGTACTTC. Its translation is CASSDSRTSHQYF.

This clone was recorded once. J is TRBJ1-6 and V is TRBV3-1 (or the pseudogene TRBV3-2); weak D call: TRBD1 (6 bases). In germline, CDR1 is LGHDT, CDR2 YNNKEL (reference sequence). The V gene lost 2 bases and the J gene lost 5 bases, with 10 bases spanning the gap. CDR3 length: 15 residues. Written as DNA, the CDR3 is TGTGCCAGCAGCCAACCGACAGGAGATAATTCACCCCTCCACTTT. This gives the protein CASSQPTGDNSPLHF.

J is TRBJ1-4 and V is TRBV5-1; tentative D call: TRBD1 (6 bases). Germline V gene data show CDR1 as SGHRS and CDR2 as YFSETQ. V shed 4 bases and J shed 5 bases, with 15 bases lying between them. The CDR3 runs 15 residues. CDR3 in amino acids: CASSITGSPNEKLFF. The DNA of the CDR3 is TGCGCCAGCAGCATTACAGGGAGCCCAAATGAAAAACTGTTTTTT.

In DNA, the CDR3 is TGCGCCAGCAGCTTGCGGGTAGGACTAGGTGACCCCGGGGAGCTGTTTTTT. This translates into CASSLRVGLGDPGELFF. The chain is built from TRBV5-1 and TRBJ2-2; TRBD2 matches 7 bases. The V gene's germline CDR1 is SGHRS and CDR2 YFSETQ. The CDR3 runs to 17 residues. V gave up 1 base and J gave up 6 bases; unmatched junction bases: 12.

The V and J genes are TRBV10-3 and TRBJ2-2; 7 nucleotides match TRBD2. The CDR3 totals 14 residues. Trimming at V came to 11 bases and at J to 4 bases, leaving 10 bases not matched to a gene. Germline V CDR1 and CDR2: ENHRY, SYGVKD. Here the CDR3 reads CASRGGGFTGELFF. The DNA of the CDR3 is TGTGCCTCCCGAGGCGGGGGTTTCACCGGGGAGCTGTTTTTT.

The chain has TRBV9 and TRBJ2-3; D is possibly TRBD1 (6 bases). CDR3 length equals 15 residues. Germline V CDR1 and CDR2: SGDLS, YYNGEE. Trimming took 0 bases from V and 0 from J, leaving 8 bases between them. The CDR3: CASSVGTASTDTQYF. The CDR3 bases are TGTGCCAGCAGCGTAGGGACAGCAAGCACAGATACGCAGTATTTT.

The chain has TRBV11-3 and TRBJ2-2; 10 nucleotides align to TRBD2. The V segment lost 5 bases and the J segment 2 bases; nucleotides outside the gene matches: 5. The CDR3 length is 16 residues. CDR1 is SGHNT and CDR2 is YENEEA in the germline V gene. This CDR3 reads CASSRGLAENTGELFF. The DNA of the CDR3 is TGTGCCAGCAGCCGCGGACTAGCGGAAAACACCGGGGAGCTGTTTTTT.